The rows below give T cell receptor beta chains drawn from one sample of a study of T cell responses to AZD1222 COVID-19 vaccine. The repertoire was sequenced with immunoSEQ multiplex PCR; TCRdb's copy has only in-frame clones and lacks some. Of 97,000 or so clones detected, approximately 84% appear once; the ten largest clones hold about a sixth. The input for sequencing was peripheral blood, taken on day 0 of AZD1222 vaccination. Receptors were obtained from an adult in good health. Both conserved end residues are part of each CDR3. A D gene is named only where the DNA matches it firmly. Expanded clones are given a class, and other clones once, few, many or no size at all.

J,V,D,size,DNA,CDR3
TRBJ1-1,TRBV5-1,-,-,TGCGCCAGCAAACACAGGGAGCCGAACACTGAAGCTTTCTTT,CASKHREPNTEAFF
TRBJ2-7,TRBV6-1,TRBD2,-,TGTGCCAGCAGTGAAGGGGTTCCGGGACTAGCGGGAGGATTCTCCTACGAGCAGTACTTC,CASSEGVPGLAGGFSYEQYF
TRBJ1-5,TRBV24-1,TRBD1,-,TGTGCCACCAGTGATTTAGGGGACAGTCAGCCCCAGCATTTT,CATSDLGDSQPQHF
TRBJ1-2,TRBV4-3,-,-,TGCGCCAGCAGCCAAGATCAAACGGGGACCTTTTATGGCTACACCTTC,CASSQDQTGTFYGYTF
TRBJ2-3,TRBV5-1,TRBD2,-,TGCGCCAGCAGCTTGGCAGCGGGGGGCGGTAGCACAGATACGCAGTATTTT,CASSLAAGGGSTDTQYF
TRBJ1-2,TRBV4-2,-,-,TGTGCCAGCAGAACCTCGGCCGGGGGGCAAAACTATGGCTACACCTTC,CASRTSAGGQNYGYTF
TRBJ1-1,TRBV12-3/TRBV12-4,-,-,TGTGCCAGCGGCCATAGCCAAGCTGAAGCTTTCTTT,CASGHSQAEAFF
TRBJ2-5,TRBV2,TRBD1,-,TGTGCCAGCTTCGATCCAGGGGGCCAAGAGACCCAGTACTTC,CASFDPGGQETQYF
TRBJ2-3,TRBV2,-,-,TGTGCCAGCAGTGAAGAAGCAGGGCGCACAGATACGCAGTATTTT,CASSEEAGRTDTQYF
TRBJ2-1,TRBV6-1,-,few,TGTGCCAGCAGTGAAGACAGGAGCTCCTACAATGAGCAGTTCTTC,CASSEDRSSYNEQFF
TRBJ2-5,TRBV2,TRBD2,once,TGTGCCAGCACCGGGACTAGCGGGGGGGAGACCCAGTACTTC,CASTGTSGGETQYF
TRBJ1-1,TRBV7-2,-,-,TGTGCCAGCAGCTTAGCCCTACGAAACACTGAAGCTTTCTTT,CASSLALRNTEAFF
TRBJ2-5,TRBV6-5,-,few,TGTGCCAGCAGTTACTTGGAGGGACAGAAAGAGACCCAGTACTTC,CASSYLEGQKETQYF
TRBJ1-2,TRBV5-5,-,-,TGTGCCAGCAGCTCCCCTCTGAGGGTGAGGGGTAACTATGGCTACACCTTC,CASSSPLRVRGNYGYTF
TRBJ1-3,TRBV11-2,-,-,TGTGCCAGCAGCAGTATCGGCTACTCTGGAAACACCATATATTTT,CASSSIGYSGNTIYF
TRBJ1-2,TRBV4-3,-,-,TGCGCCAGCAGCCAAGAGGCAGGGCGGGACTATGGCTACACCTTC,CASSQEAGRDYGYTF
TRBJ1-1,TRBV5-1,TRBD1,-,TGCGCCAGCAGCTTCCAGACAGGGGCCACTGAAGCTTTCTTT,CASSFQTGATEAFF
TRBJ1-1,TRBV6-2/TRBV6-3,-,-,TGTGCCAGCAGTTACGGCCTGAGGGGCACTGAAGCTTTCTTT,CASSYGLRGTEAFF
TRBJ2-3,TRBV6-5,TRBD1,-,TGTGCCAGCAGTTCGAGACAGGGTTGGGATACGCAGTATTTT,CASSSRQGWDTQYF
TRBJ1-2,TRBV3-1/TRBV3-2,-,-,TGTGCCAGCAGCCAAAGGCCCCTTTCTAACTATGGCTACACCTTC,CASSQRPLSNYGYTF
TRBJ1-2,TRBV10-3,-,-,TGTGCCATCAGTGAGTCATCCGGGGGTGGCTATGGCTACACCTTC,CAISESSGGGYGYTF
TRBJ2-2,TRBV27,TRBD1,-,TGTGCCAGCAGTTCCAGGGGGCGCCCCGGCACCGGGGAGCTGTTTTTT,CASSSRGRPGTGELFF
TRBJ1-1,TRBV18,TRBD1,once,TGTGCCAGCTCGCTAACCGGGACAGAGAACACTGAAGCTTTCTTT,CASSLTGTENTEAFF
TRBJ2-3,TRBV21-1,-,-,TGTGCCAGCAGCAAAGGGCAACACTTTCCCCCGGATACGCAGTATTTT,CASSKGQHFPPDTQYF
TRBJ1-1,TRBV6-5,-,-,TGTGCCAGCAGGGACGCCAACACTGAAGCTTTCTTT,CASRDANTEAFF
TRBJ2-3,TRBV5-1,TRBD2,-,TGCGCCAGCAGCTCCTCTAGCGGGGGGGCCGGGGATACGCAGTATTTT,CASSSSSGGAGDTQYF
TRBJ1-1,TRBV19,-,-,TGTGCCAGTAGCTCTGAACAGGGAACGATGAACACTGAAGCTTTCTTT,CASSSEQGTMNTEAFF
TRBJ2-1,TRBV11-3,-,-,TGTGCCAGCAGCTTCGGGACCCCGTCCTACAATGAGCAGTTCTTC,CASSFGTPSYNEQFF
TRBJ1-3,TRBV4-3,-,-,TGCGCCAGCAGCCAAGACAGAACGGGAGGTACCATATATTTT,CASSQDRTGGTIYF
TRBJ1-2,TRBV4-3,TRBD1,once,TGCGCCAGCAGCCAGGCCAGGGGGCCATCTAACTATGGCTACACCTTC,CASSQARGPSNYGYTF
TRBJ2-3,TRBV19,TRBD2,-,TGTGCCAGTAGTAGGCCTAGCGGGGGGGTGAATACGCAGTATTTT,CASSRPSGGVNTQYF
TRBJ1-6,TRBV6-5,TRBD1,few,TGTGCCAGCAGTTACCCCGAACAGGGGTCACCCCTCCACTTT,CASSYPEQGSPLHF
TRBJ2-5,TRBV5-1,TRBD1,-,TGCGCCAGCAGCTTGGGGGACAGACAAGAGACCCAGTACTTC,CASSLGDRQETQYF
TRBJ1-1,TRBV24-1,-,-,TGTGCCACCGTCCCCAACCACCTAAACACTGAAGCTTTCTTT,CATVPNHLNTEAFF
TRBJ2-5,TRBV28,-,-,TGTGCCAGCAGTGAAGTAGGCCAAGAGACCCAGTACTTC,CASSEVGQETQYF
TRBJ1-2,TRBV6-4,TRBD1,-,TGTGCCAGCAGTGATGGACAGGGGGCGTATGGCTACACCTTC,CASSDGQGAYGYTF
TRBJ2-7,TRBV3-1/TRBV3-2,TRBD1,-,TGTGCCAGCAGCCAAAGGGGGTGGGACAGGACCTACGAGCAGTACTTC,CASSQRGWDRTYEQYF
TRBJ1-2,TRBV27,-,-,TGTGCCAGCAGTTTTGGGTTAGAGACAGGCGAGACCTTC,CASSFGLETGETF
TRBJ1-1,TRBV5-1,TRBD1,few,TGCGCCAGCACAGGATATGGTTGGACAGGAACTGAAGCTTTCTTT,CASTGYGWTGTEAFF
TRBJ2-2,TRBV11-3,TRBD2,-,TGTGCCAGCAGCTTATTTCCTAGCGGGCCCGGGGAGCTGTTTTTT,CASSLFPSGPGELFF
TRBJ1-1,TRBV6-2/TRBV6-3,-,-,TGTGCCAGCAGTTACGTCGGGGGCACTGAAGCTTTCTTT,CASSYVGGTEAFF
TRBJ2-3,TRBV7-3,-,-,TGTGCCAGCAGCCCCACAGGGTCAGCGGTGGATACGCAGTATTTT,CASSPTGSAVDTQYF
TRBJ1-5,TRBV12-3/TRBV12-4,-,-,TGTGCCAGTAGCCATGGAAGGACGCCCCAGCATTTT,CASSHGRTPQHF
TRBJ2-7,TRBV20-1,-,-,TGCAGTGCCCAAAGGTCCGTAGAGCAGTACTTC,CSAQRSVEQYF
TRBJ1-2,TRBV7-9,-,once,TGTGCCAGCAGCGACGAGCCCAGACAGGACAACTATGGCTACACCTTC,CASSDEPRQDNYGYTF
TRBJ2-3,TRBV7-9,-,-,TGTGCCAGCAGCCCAACCGGGTTATTGGGTACGCAGTATTTT,CASSPTGLLGTQYF
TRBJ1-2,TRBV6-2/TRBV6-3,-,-,TGTGCCAGCAGTAAGCCATCCGGGAGCCTAAATGGCTACACCTTC,CASSKPSGSLNGYTF
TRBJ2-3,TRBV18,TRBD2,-,TGTGCCAGCTCTAGCGGGGGGGCTAGAGATACGCAGTATTTT,CASSSGGARDTQYF
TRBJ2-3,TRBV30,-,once,TGTGCCTGGACGACGGGGGATACGCAGTATTTT,CAWTTGDTQYF